Below, one TCR beta chain is given with its context. This clone was seen only a few times. The antigen this receptor binds is unknown. There are no base qualities to consult, and no much larger clone falls within one base. This sample is part of a study of CD4 T cells in relation to SARS-CoV-2 and coronaviruses (dated by TCRdb to about 2021). A note on the overall study: In the ViraFEST assay, PBMCs were cultured with antigen for nine to ten days, after which TCR beta CDR3s were sequenced to identify clonal expansions specific to the antigen. The Adaptive Biotechnologies TCR-sequencing kit was used for samples from a few pre-COVID donors and for the naive versus memory experiments, whereas the other data were Illumina-based. A different TCR-beta assay, based on Illumina, was used to sequence expansion assays from other donors in the study. HLA restriction was mapped for shared crossreactive spike epitopes using patient-derived lymphoblastoid cell lines. An HIV-1 Nef peptide pool or a no-peptide culture served as the negative reference condition. The study assessed, at the TCR clonotype level, memory CD4+ T cell crossreactivity between SARS-CoV-2 and common cold coronavirus spike proteins.

The receptor library was made with the immunoSEQ multiplex PCR assay. The original methods were these. During preprocessing, nonproductive sequences were discarded, as were any CDR3s that did not begin with C, did not end with F or W, or were shorter than 7 amino acids. Antigen-specific clonotypes were called with the MANAFEST web app, based on expansion relative to reference and other culture wells. A clone was considered positive if significant expansion relative to the reference culture was observed in 2 of 3 replicate wells at an FDR below 0.05. To be called positive, a clone also had to show significant expansion compared with every other tandem well and an odds ratio greater than 5. After three terminal residues were trimmed from each end, CDR3 homology was quantified as pairwise Levenshtein distance using the stringdist R package. As stored in TCRdb, this immuneACCESS dataset retains in-frame rearrangements with V and J assigned. A fraction of the clones does not appear; measured against another copy, unresolved V genes explain less than half of the discrepancy, and the remainder lacks a known reason. Clone size and V and J calls were adopted from that table, with D and trimming inferred from the DNA. Recorded for this sample are about 25,000 clones; over 60% of them occurred a single time. Together, the top ten hold around a fifth of the sample.

CD4+ T cells from unexposed donors were collected before the COVID-19 pandemic (2011-2018). After 10 days of culture, CD4+ T cells were isolated with the EasySep CD4+ T cell isolation kit. Unexposed donor CD4+ T cells were tested for reactivity to SARS-CoV-2 S and N and four common cold coronavirus spike pools, as cell number allowed. About 1.8 million PBMCs per well were cultured in IMDM with around 4.8% human AB serum and around 10 IU/ml IL-2. Half of the culture medium was replaced with fresh IL-2-containing medium on days 3 and 7. In general, every peptide culture condition was set up in three replicate wells. The leukapheresis product used for the unexposed donors was purchased from a commercial source. PBMCs were isolated from leukapheresis product or whole blood by Ficoll-Paque PLUS gradient centrifugation. The PBMCs went either fresh into the expansion assay or into cryopreservation at -140 degrees C. The QIAamp Micro DNA Kit was used to extract genomic DNA from the CD4+ T cells.

Its CDR3 holds 13 amino acids, cysteine through phenylalanine. The only DNA kept is the CDR3, 39 bases in frame from the first base. CDR1 and CDR2 (SGHAT, FQNNGV) derive from the germline V gene. V sheds 5 bases and J sheds 5 bases, leaving 12 bases between their ends. What the authors observed across the whole study: Crossreactive clones showed significantly weaker SARS-CoV-2-driven expansion than monoreactive clones, consistent with antigenic imprinting. Roughly 70% of donors had memory CD4+ clonotypes that crossrecognized SARS-CoV-2 and at least one common cold coronavirus spike. Because no donor provided both pre-pandemic and post-infection samples, tracing the source of pre-existing responses was limited. Crossreactivity analysis was centred on spike protein, so crossreactivity against other viral proteins was not assessed. The study was constrained by small numbers of patients and of tested TCRs.

This chain joins TRBV11-2 to TRBJ1-2; TRBD1 is possibly the D segment (6 matching bases). This clonotype originated in a human donor in good health. The sequencing input was CD4+ T cells from PBMCs, cultured in vitro. The CDR3 sequence is CASSPQGDYGYTF. In nucleotide form, the sequence is TGTGCCAGCAGCCCACAGGGAGATTATGGCTACACCTTC.